The 15 T cell receptor beta chains in this list originate from one sample, sequenced in a study of T cell repertoires in cytomegalovirus infection. TCRdb reanalysed the reads using MiXCR and keeps one entry per CDR3 protein. The table has about 530,000 distinct CDR3 sequences, about 30% seen once. The specimen sequenced was PBMCs. The receptors were gathered from a human donor in good health (CMV status not recorded). Some clones in this sample may be carry-over from other donors' samples.

The V and J genes are TRBV7-9 and TRBJ2-3; D is unresolved. The CDR3 extends over 16 amino acids. With 1 base removed from V and 2 bases from J, the gap between germline ends came to 13 bases. Germline V gene lookup returns CDR1 SEHNR and CDR2 FQNEAQ (reference sequence). The CDR3: CASSLEVGALTDTQYF. For the CDR3, the DNA is TGTGCCAGCAGCTTAGAAGTTGGAGCCCTCACAGATACGCAGTATTTT.

This clonotype was detected a few times. V usage is TRBV28 and J usage is TRBJ1-1; D uncertain. Deletions cut 3 bases from V and 5 bases from J, with 10 bases between. Per the germline V gene, CDR1 is MDHEN and CDR2 is SYDVKM. The CDR3 has 13 amino acids. CDR3 DNA sequence: TGTGCCAGCAGTTTCAGGATTCGGACTGAAGCTTTCTTT. It specifies CASSFRIRTEAFF.

The J gene is TRBJ1-2, the V gene TRBV2; D possibly corresponds to TRBD1 (6 bases). Per germline, CDR1 SNHLY and CDR2 FYNNEI. The CDR3 runs to 12 residues. Trimming removed 6 bases from V and 5 bases from J, with 10 bases in between. The CDR3 sequence: CASSGDTYGYTF. DNA for the CDR3: TGTGCCAGCAGCGGGGACACTTATGGCTACACCTTC.

The chain links TRBV2 to TRBJ2-7; 10 bases line up with TRBD1. V lost 3 bases to trimming and J lost 5 bases; unmatched junction nucleotides: 4. Germline loops: CDR1 SNHLY, CDR2 FYNNEI. The length of the CDR3 is 14 residues. Here the CDR3 DNA reads TGTGCCAGCAGTGAGACAGGGGGCGTGAACGAGCAGTACGTC. This sequence encodes CASSETGGVNEQYV.

The rearrangement joins TRBV6-8 to TRBJ2-7, with 12 bases fitting TRBD2. This CDR3 spans 16 amino acids. The V gene end was trimmed by 5 bases and the J gene end by 2 bases; junction bases not matched to a gene: 7. Germline CDR1 reads MNHGY; CDR2 reads SAAAGT. CDR3 sequence: CASSPRGLAGTYEQYV. In DNA, the CDR3 is TGTGCCAGCAGTCCCCGAGGACTAGCGGGAACCTACGAGCAGTACGTC.

This sequence joins TRBV20-1 and TRBJ2-7, with D possibly being TRBD2 (5 bases). V was shortened by 0 bases and J by 6 bases, with 6 bases between the two germline ends. Germline loops: CDR1 DFQATT, CDR2 SNEGSKA (reference sequence). The CDR3 has 11 amino acids. The CDR3 nucleotides read TGCAGTGCTAGAGATCGGGGCGAGCAGTACTTC. It codes for CSARDRGEQYF.

This clonotype was picked up a small number of times. V and J are TRBV7-6 and TRBJ2-2; 7 bases agree with TRBD1. V shed 4 bases, J shed 1 base, and the junction held 9 bases outside the gene matches. Germline CDR1 and CDR2: SGHVS and FNYEAQ. The CDR3 consists of 17 residues. The DNA for the CDR3 is TGTGCCAGCAGCTACACCCCGGGACAGCTGAACACCGGGGAGCTGTTTTTT. It encodes CASSYTPGQLNTGELFF.

This clonotype showed up just a few times. The chain carries TRBV7-6 and TRBJ2-5; the D gene could be TRBD1 or TRBD2 (6 bases each). Germline lookup yields CDR1 SGHVS and CDR2 FNYEAQ. Trimming took off 5 bases at V and 1 base at J, with 14 bases between the two ends. The CDR3 covers 15 residues. For the CDR3, the DNA is TGTGCCAGCAGCCGTACGGGGGCGACCCAAGAGACCCAGTACTTC. It codes for CASSRTGATQETQYF. Full variable domain (rest looked up from reference TRBV7-6 and TRBJ2-5): GAGVSQSPRYKVTKRGQDVALRCDPISGHVSLYWYRQALGQGPEFLTYFNYEAQQDKSGLPNDRFSAERPEGSISTLTIQRTEQRDSAMYRCASSRTGATQETQYFGPGTRLLVL.

The rearrangement joins TRBV28 to TRBJ2-7; no clear D. Germline lookup yields CDR1 MDHEN and CDR2 SYDVKM. The V end lost 7 bases, the J end lost 0 bases, and 13 bases lay between the germline ends. This CDR3 is built from 14 residues. In DNA, the CDR3 is TGTGCCAGCACCTTTGGTCTGGGCTCCTACGAGCAGTACTTC. Protein: CASTFGLGSYEQYF.

This clonotype showed up just a few times. The chain recombines TRBV6-2 or TRBV6-3 with TRBJ2-1; D remains unclear. The CDR3 runs 12 residues. Per the germline V gene, CDR1 is MNHEY and CDR2 is SVGEGT. V was cut by 5 bases and J by 6 bases, with 8 bases left in between. The CDR3, as DNA: TGTGCCAGCAGTCGTATAAGCAATGAGCAGTTCTTC. Its translation is CASSRISNEQFF.

V usage is TRBV4-1 and J usage is TRBJ2-1; D might be TRBD2 (6 bases). The CDR3 consists of 15 residues. Germline V gene data show CDR1 as MGHRA and CDR2 as YSYEKL. V dropped 0 bases and J dropped 4 bases, with 10 bases sitting between them. CDR3 in amino acids: CASSQEGEAYNEQFF. CDR3 in DNA: TGCGCCAGCAGCCAAGAGGGGGAGGCGTACAATGAGCAGTTCTTC.

This clonotype was detected many times. This rearrangement joins TRBV7-2 to TRBJ2-1; no definite D call. The ends were cut back, 6 bases at V and 9 bases at J, with 18 bases in the middle. The CDR3 consists of 14 residues. Germline CDR1 reads SGHTA; CDR2 reads FQGNSA. CDR3 nucleotides: TGTGCCAGCAGTAAACCCCCTGGCGGCGGTGAGCAGTTCTTC. Translation gives CASSKPPGGGEQFF. The variable domain in full, with the rest retrieved from reference TRBV7-2 and TRBJ2-1, is GAGVSQSPSNKVTEKGKDVELRCDPISGHTALYWYRQSLGQGLEFLIYFQGNSAPDKSGLPSDRFSAERTGGSVSTLTIQRTQQEDSAVYLCASSKPPGGGEQFFGPGTRLTVL.

The chain employs TRBV7-2 and TRBJ1-3; D is unclear. V lost 8 bases and J lost 4, with 12 bases in between. This CDR3 spans 13 amino acids. Germline V CDR1 and CDR2: SGHTA, FQGNSA. In DNA, the CDR3 is TGTGCCAGCTTCCCCCCGAGCGGAAACACCATATATTTT. Protein: CASFPPSGNTIYF.

The sample holds a few counts of this clonotype. J is TRBJ1-1 and V is TRBV14, with D tentatively TRBD1 (6 bases). Per the germline V gene, CDR1 is SGHDN and CDR2 is FVKESK. Trimming took off 4 bases at V and 4 bases at J, with 10 bases between the two ends. The CDR3 extends over 13 amino acids. CDR3 protein: CASSPGAGTEAFF. In DNA form, the CDR3 reads TGTGCCAGCAGCCCGGGGGCGGGCACTGAAGCTTTCTTT.

The V gene is TRBV7-4, the J gene TRBJ1-3; no clear D. V was trimmed by 1 base and J by 0 bases, leaving 10 bases between them. Germline values: CDR1 SGHVT, CDR2 SQSDAQ. There are 16 residues in the CDR3. The chain's CDR3 is CASSLEFGISGNTIYF. The CDR3 DNA sequence: TGTGCCAGCAGCTTAGAGTTCGGGATCTCTGGAAACACCATATATTTT.